These 13 T cell receptor beta chains share one sample of origin, sequenced in a study of spatial heterogeneity in lung cancer. The time point: blood at routine non-recurrence follow-up after resection. Whole RNA, isolated from tumor, nontumor lung or frozen PBMC, was sequenced without prior sorting. TCRdb reprocessed the 5' RACE reads via MiXCR and lists one record per CDR3 protein. The profile shows some 110,000 distinct CDR3 sequences, 12% of them singletons. Here the sequenced sample was PBMCs, taken at follow-up. These receptors were collected from a male donor with early-stage non-small cell lung cancer.

This clonotype has ten or more counts. The chain's CDR3 is CASSLSKGTGELFF. As DNA, the CDR3 is TGTGCCAGCAGCTTGTCCAAGGGGACCGGGGAGCTGTTTTTT. The chain couples TRBV7-2 to TRBJ2-2; a possible D gene is TRBD1 (5 bases). The CDR3 extends over 14 amino acids. Trimming removed 3 bases at V and 5 bases at J, with 10 bases between. The germline gives CDR1 SGHTA, CDR2 FQGNSA.

At least ten counts were recorded for this clonotype. This chain uses TRBV7-3 with TRBJ1-1; 8 bases agree with TRBD1. In germline, CDR1 is SGHTA, CDR2 FQGTGA. Trimming cost V 1 base and J 0 bases; bases outside gene matches: 13. The CDR3 has 19 residues. CDR3 loop: CASSLNPPAGGIMNTEAFF. The CDR3 coding sequence is TGTGCCAGCAGCTTAAATCCCCCGGCAGGGGGCATCATGAACACTGAAGCTTTCTTT.

There are many counts of this clonotype. The chain couples TRBV7-2 to TRBJ2-3; 10 positions match TRBD2. Germline V lookup: CDR1 SGHTA, CDR2 FQGNSA. The CDR3 runs to 15 residues. V was clipped by 5 bases and J by 3 bases; unmatched bases: 5. The CDR3 coding sequence is TGTGCCAGCAGCCAGGGTAGCGGGGGGACAGATACGCAGTATTTT. This sequence encodes CASSQGSGGTDTQYF.

J is TRBJ2-7 and V is TRBV20-1; tentatively, D is TRBD1 or TRBD2 (5 bases each). This CDR3 is built from 12 residues. Germline V CDR1 and CDR2: DFQATT, SNEGSKA (reference sequence). Between the trimmed V and J ends, which lost 6 bases and 1 base, there was a span of 10 bases. CDR3 coding DNA: TGCAGTGCCTCGGGACGATCCTACGAGCAGTACTTC. The encoded protein is CSASGRSYEQYF.

The sample holds many counts of this clonotype. The chain couples TRBV29-1 to TRBJ2-7; a weak D match, TRBD1 (5 bases). Germline loops: CDR1 SQVTM, CDR2 ANQGSEA. The CDR3 has 15 residues. Trimming took off 5 bases at V and 4 bases at J, with 21 bases between the two ends. CDR3: CSVLKLKGRWYEQYF. The CDR3 DNA sequence: TGCAGCGTTTTGAAGTTAAAGGGGCGCTGGTACGAGCAGTACTTC.

The chain joins TRBV9 to TRBJ2-5; unclear D gene. The length of the CDR3 is 13 residues. The germline V gene encodes CDR1 SGDLS and CDR2 YYNGEE. V shed 3 bases and J shed 2 bases, with 8 bases lying between them. DNA of the CDR3: TGTGCCAGCAGCGGAACTCTACAAGAGACCCAGTACTTC. It specifies CASSGTLQETQYF.

This clonotype was detected ten times or more. The chain is built from TRBV7-3 and TRBJ1-2; a weak D match, TRBD1 (5 bases). Trimming removed 0 bases at V and 10 bases at J, with 15 bases between. Germline V gives CDR1 SGHTA, CDR2 FQGTGA. CDR3 size: 14 residues. CDR3 coding DNA: TGTGCCAGCAGCTTAACGGGGGGTAAAGATCACTACACCTTC. Translation: CASSLTGGKDHYTF.

The gene calls are TRBV28 and TRBJ2-5; possibly TRBD2 for D (7 bases). Germline V lookup: CDR1 MDHEN, CDR2 SYDVKM. The V and J ends lost 6 bases and 5 bases respectively, with 19 bases between them. The CDR3 spans 15 residues. This CDR3 is CASRSRGMGGETQYF. The CDR3 coding sequence is TGTGCCAGCAGAAGCAGGGGCATGGGAGGGGAGACCCAGTACTTC. The full variable domain, completed using reference TRBV28 and TRBJ2-5, is DVKVTQSSRYLVKRTGEKVFLECVQDMDHENMFWYRQDPGLGLRLIYFSYDVKMKEKGDIPEGYSVSREKKERFSLILESASTNQTSMYLCASRSRGMGGETQYFGPGTRLLVL.

This clonotype has ten or more counts. This chain links TRBV10-3 with TRBJ2-5; 10 bases match TRBD2. The CDR3 extends over 15 amino acids. Germline V CDR1 and CDR2: ENHRY, SYGVKD. With V trimmed by 10 bases and J by 4 bases, 12 bases remained unmatched. CDR3 amino acids: CASKNLGTSAETQYF. The DNA of the CDR3 is TGTGCCAGTAAAAATCTGGGGACTAGCGCAGAGACCCAGTACTTC.

The chain carries TRBV13 and TRBJ1-5; a possible D gene is TRBD1 (5 bases). The CDR3 runs 13 residues. Germline loops: CDR1 PRHDT, CDR2 FYEKMQ (reference sequence). V shed 2 bases and J shed 7 bases, with 9 bases lying between them. The CDR3 sequence is CASSLSEGQPQHF. For the CDR3, the DNA is TGTGCCAGCAGCTTATCGGAGGGGCAGCCCCAGCATTTT.

This clonotype was seen a few times. V gene TRBV7-2 combines with J gene TRBJ2-5, with D perhaps matching TRBD1 (5 bases). The germline V gene has CDR1 SGHTA and CDR2 FQGNSA. The V end lost 6 bases, the J end lost 6 bases, and 14 bases lay between the germline ends. CDR3 length: 13 amino acids. CDR3 sequence (DNA): TGTGCCAGCAGTTCAGGGTTTATGAAGACCCAGTACTTC. It translates to CASSSGFMKTQYF.

This clonotype was found a few times. This sequence joins TRBV11-2 and TRBJ1-1; D uncertain. V was cut by 5 bases and J by 1 base, with 14 bases left in between. Germline-derived CDR1 and CDR2 are SGHAT and FQNNGV. This CDR3 region has 15 residues. CDR3 loop: CASSLGPLKNTEAFF. In DNA form, the CDR3 reads TGTGCCAGCAGCCTCGGACCTTTGAAGAACACTGAAGCTTTCTTT. Drawing the rest from reference TRBV11-2 and TRBJ1-1, the complete variable domain is EAGVAQSPRYKIIEKRQSVAFWCNPISGHATLYWYQQILGQGPKLLIQFQNNGVVDDSQLPKDRFSAERLKGVDSTLKIQPAKLEDSAVYLCASSLGPLKNTEAFFGQGTRLTVV.

The J gene is TRBJ2-5, the V gene TRBV10-3; a weak D match, TRBD2 (6 bases). The CDR3 sequence is 14 residues long. The germline V gene has CDR1 ENHRY and CDR2 SYGVKD. Trimming removed 8 bases from V and 5 bases from J, with 18 bases in between. CDR3 protein: CAIASGVQVETQYF. CDR3 DNA: TGTGCCATCGCTTCGGGGGTTCAGGTTGAGACCCAGTACTTC.